Listed here is a single T cell receptor beta chain. Its matching antigen is unknown. The data were obtained in a study of CD8+ T cells in alopecia areata. Study summary: Tofacitinib was given for 6 to 18 months, then stopped for 6 months.

Trimming left V 0 bases short and J 0 bases short, with 10 bases between. Per germline, CDR1 SGDLS and CDR2 YYNGEE. The CDR3 extends over 15 amino acids. Extracted RNA was reverse transcribed, and the resulting cDNA served as sequencing template. Only in-frame clones appear in the TCRdb table, and some are missing; sequencing was by immunoSEQ multiplex PCR. The sample lists approximately 180,000 clones, more than 55% occurring once. Findings of the study overall: For patients receiving tofacitinib, scalp clonality and expanded CD8+ clones among the top 100 significantly decreased.

Treatment described: oral pan-JAK inhibitor, 5-10 mg twice daily. Alopecia areata patients gave lesional scalp punch biopsies and peripheral blood samples. The sample was CD4+ T cells sorted from blood, taken around week 50, from a patient treated with tofacitinib. The rearrangement uses TRBV9 and TRBJ2-7, with a weak D call TRBD2 (5 bases). The clonotype originates from a human donor with alopecia areata. CDR3 coding DNA: TGTGCCAGCAGCGTAGGGGCGGGTAGCTCCTACGAGCAGTACTTC. Its translation: CASSVGAGSSYEQYF.